This entry lists 24 T cell receptor beta chains sequenced from one sample in a study of CD8 T cells in ankylosing spondylitis (dated by TCRdb to 2016 to 2017). Library method: 5' RACE. The listed sequencing device is Illumina HiSeq 2500. The public reads were run again by TCRdb, first through fastp at Q25 and then through MiXCR, and only productive beta chains were kept. For every CDR3 protein sequence, its rows merge into one entry that carries the most common genes and DNA. Counted in this sample were roughly 48,000 distinct CDR3 sequences; 7.4% of them appeared once. The ten biggest clones cover around 8.5% of the sample. Sequencing was performed on blood, either unsorted or a sorted T cell fraction (not recorded which). These receptors originate from a female donor with ankylosing spondylitis or in good health (not recorded which).

Regarding this clonotype: Its ends do not fully match the called genes, so a read error is possible. The J gene is TRBJ1-1, the V gene TRBV7-9, with a tentative D call TRBD1 (5 bases). This CDR3 contains 13 residues. From germline, CDR1 is SEHNR and CDR2 FQNEAQ (reference sequence). The CDR3 region has the DNA TGTGCCAGCAGCCCGGCAGGGAACGCTGAAGCTTTCTTT. Its protein is CASSPAGNAEAFF.

The table lists this clonotype with many counts. DNA for the CDR3: TGTGCCAGCAGTCGACCCGGACAGGCAGATACGCAGTATTTT. Translated, it gives CASSRPGQADTQYF. The rearrangement links TRBV12-3 or TRBV12-4 to TRBJ2-3; 7 bases align to TRBD1. V shed 5 bases and J 4 bases; nucleotides not matched to a gene: 6. The CDR3 contains 14 residues.

The table lists this clonotype with many counts. Given a much more abundant clone one base away, this may be a read error. The gene calls are TRBV29-1 and TRBJ1-1; D is undetermined. Germline CDR1 is SQVTM and CDR2 is ANQGSEA. V was pared by 7 bases and J by 2 bases, with 17 bases between. The CDR3 length is 14 residues. CDR3 bases: TGCAGCGCCCCGGGCTGGGTCCAAAACACTGAAGCTTTCTTT. It yields the protein CSAPGWVQNTEAFF.

The chain uses TRBV12-3 or TRBV12-4 and TRBJ1-2; unclear D gene. V was pared by 2 bases and J by 2 bases, with 6 bases between. The CDR3 length is 13 residues. CDR3 region: CASSLHPNYGYTF. The CDR3 DNA reads TGTGCCAGCAGTTTACATCCGAACTATGGCTACACCTTC.

This clonotype was detected only a few times. The chain carries TRBV7-2 and TRBJ2-1, with 13 bases identical to TRBD2. V lost 6 bases, J lost 2 bases, and 7 bases stayed unmatched. Germline CDR1 and CDR2: SGHTA and FQGNSA. This CDR3 is 17 amino acids long. CDR3 in DNA: TGTGCCAGCAGTTACGGACTAGCGGGGGCTCCCTACAATGAGCAGTTCTTC. Residues: CASSYGLAGAPYNEQFF. Supplemented by reference TRBV7-2 and TRBJ2-1, the full variable domain reads GAGVSQSPSNKVTEKGKDVELRCDPISGHTALYWYRQSLGQGLEFLIYFQGNSAPDKSGLPSDRFSAERTGGSVSTLTIQRTQQEDSAVYLCASSYGLAGAPYNEQFFGPGTRLTVL.

This clonotype was counted many times. The chain has TRBV10-3 and TRBJ1-6; 10 positions match TRBD1. V dropped 6 bases and J dropped 12; count of bases not matched to a gene: 2. Germline assignment: CDR1 ENHRY and CDR2 SYGVKD. The CDR3 has 12 amino acids. The CDR3 region has the DNA TGTGCCATCAGAGGGACAGGGGAACCCCTCCACTTT. Amino acid sequence: CAIRGTGEPLHF.

The chain is built from TRBV4-2 and TRBJ2-7; D is unresolved. CDR1 is LGHNA, CDR2 YNFKEQ, per germline. This CDR3 spans 13 amino acids. The CDR3 is CARSLGPFYEQYV. The CDR3 nucleotides read TGTGCCAGGAGCCTCGGGCCATTCTACGAGCAGTACGTC.

This clonotype has more than one count but fewer than ten. V gene TRBV7-6 combines with J gene TRBJ2-2, with D possibly matching TRBD2 (6 bases). V dropped 0 bases and J dropped 4 bases, with 9 bases sitting between them. Per the germline V gene, CDR1 is SGHVS and CDR2 is FNYEAQ. The CDR3 is made up of 15 amino acids. Here the CDR3 DNA reads TGTGCCAGCAGCTTAGCCTTGGGACTCACCGGGGAGCTGTTTTTT. Translating gives CASSLALGLTGELFF.

At least ten counts were recorded for this clonotype. V and J are TRBV20-1 and TRBJ2-3; weak D call: TRBD2 (7 bases). Per the germline V gene, CDR1 is DFQATT and CDR2 is SNEGSKA (reference sequence). Trimming removed 6 bases from V and 1 base from J, with 14 bases in between. The CDR3 sequence is 14 residues long. The CDR3 nucleotides read TGCAGTGCCCCCTGGGGGGGCGGCACAGATACGCAGTATTTT. It is translated as CSAPWGGGTDTQYF.

The sample holds many counts of this clonotype. The chain couples TRBV2 to TRBJ2-5; D may be TRBD1 (8 bases). The V and J ends lost 11 bases and 4 bases respectively, with 17 bases between them. CDR1 and CDR2 from the germline V gene are SNHLY and FYNNEI. This CDR3 region has 13 residues. CDR3 residues: CAGQGGSLETQYF. CDR3 DNA: TGTGCCGGACAGGGAGGGAGCCTAGAGACCCAGTACTTC.

There are many counts of this clonotype. The chain combines TRBV9 with TRBJ2-4, with a tentative D call TRBD2 (6 bases). The V gene's germline CDR1 is SGDLS and CDR2 YYNGEE. There are 17 residues in the CDR3. V lost 0 bases and J 1 base, leaving 14 bases between the germline ends. DNA of the CDR3: TGTGCCAGCAGCGTAGCGTCGGGGGTGGACGCCAAAAACATTCAGTACTTC. The encoded protein is CASSVASGVDAKNIQYF.

This clonotype was detected many times. The chain couples TRBV12-3 or TRBV12-4 to TRBJ1-2; D is possibly TRBD1 (5 bases). V was trimmed by 5 bases and J by 0 bases, leaving 13 bases between them. The CDR3 runs 15 residues. The chain's CDR3 is CASSHPGRANYGYTF. The CDR3 nucleotides read TGTGCCAGCAGTCATCCAGGGAGAGCTAACTATGGCTACACCTTC.

The rearrangement uses TRBV18 and TRBJ1-2; D ambiguous. The CDR3 loop spans 15 amino acids. The V end was cut by 2 bases, the J end by 1 base, with 11 bases between. The germline gives CDR1 KGHSH, CDR2 LQKENI. The CDR3 region has the DNA TGTGCCAGCTCACCAGGGCAGGTCCTTAACTATGGCTACACCTTC. The encoded protein is CASSPGQVLNYGYTF.

The chain employs TRBV7-8 and TRBJ2-2, with a tentative D call TRBD2 (5 bases). V was cut by 8 bases and J by 5 bases, with 12 bases left in between. CDR1 and CDR2 from the germline V gene are SGHVS and FQNEAQ. The CDR3 extends over 13 amino acids. The CDR3 nucleotides are TGTGCCAGCTTAACCGGGGTAACCGGGGAGCTGTTTTTT. It translates to CASLTGVTGELFF.

This clonotype appeared many times. V gene TRBV5-5 combines with J gene TRBJ1-5; 7 positions match TRBD1. Trimming cost V 4 bases and J 1 base; bases outside gene matches: 11. The CDR3 loop spans 17 amino acids. CDR1 is SGHKS and CDR2 is YYEKEE in the germline V gene (reference sequence). CDR3 residues: CASSREPTGSSNQPQHF. The CDR3 coding sequence is TGTGCCAGCAGCAGAGAACCGACAGGGTCGAGCAATCAGCCCCAGCATTTT. The full variable domain, in which reference TRBV5-5 and TRBJ1-5 provide the parts outside the CDR3, is DAGVTQSPTHLIKTRGQQVTLRCSPISGHKSVSWYQQVLGQGPQFIFQYYEKEERGRGNFPDRFSARQFPNYSSELNVNALLLGDSALYLCASSREPTGSSNQPQHFGDGTRLSIL.

The table lists this clonotype with many counts. This chain uses TRBV10-3 with TRBJ2-1, with 7 bases aligning to TRBD2. CDR1 and CDR2 (germline): ENHRY, SYGVKD. This CDR3 contains 13 residues. After removal of 3 bases from V and 6 bases from J, the junction contained 2 bases not matched to a gene. Here the CDR3 reads CAISDPGGNEQFF. The CDR3 nucleotides read TGTGCCATCAGTGATCCGGGAGGCAATGAGCAGTTCTTC.

The chain couples TRBV5-1 to TRBJ1-6, with TRBD1 as a possible D gene (5 bases). Germline V lookup: CDR1 SGHRS, CDR2 YFSETQ. The CDR3 covers 17 residues. V gave up 5 bases and J gave up 7 bases, with 22 bases separating them. This CDR3 reads CASSFGYPAWDNSPLHF. DNA of the CDR3: TGCGCCAGCAGTTTTGGATACCCAGCCTGGGACAATTCACCCCTCCACTTT.

This clonotype was observed many times. The V call is TRBV20-1, the J call TRBJ1-5, with D perhaps matching TRBD1 (6 bases). Deletions cut 6 bases from V and 0 bases from J, with 24 bases between. CDR3 size: 18 residues. CDR1 and CDR2 (germline): DFQATT, SNEGSKA (reference sequence). The CDR3 DNA sequence: TGCAGTGCCCCGCAATTGGGACACGGACAGTATAGCAATCAGCCCCAGCATTTT. Translated, it gives CSAPQLGHGQYSNQPQHF.

This clonotype was picked up many times. V is TRBV4-3 and J is TRBJ2-5; D gene unclear. The length of the CDR3 is 14 residues. The germline V gene has CDR1 LGHNA and CDR2 YSLEER. V was clipped by 0 bases and J by 3 bases, with 8 bases between them. CDR3 residues: CASSQDRNEETQYF. The CDR3 DNA follows: TGCGCCAGCAGCCAAGATCGCAACGAAGAGACCCAGTACTTC.

This clonotype was detected many times. The chain has TRBV4-3 and TRBJ1-1; TRBD1 matches 7 bases. V trimming: 8 bases; J trimming: 4 bases; junction bases outside the gene matches: 10. Per the germline V gene, CDR1 is LGHNA and CDR2 is YSLEER. The CDR3 is 14 amino acids. The CDR3, as DNA: TGCGCCAGCGGGGGATTGACAGGGCCCACTGAAGCTTTCTTT. Residues: CASGGLTGPTEAFF.

This clonotype has ten or more counts. CDR3 DNA sequence: TGCGCCAGCAGCTTGGGGGTTCTTCGCACTGAAGCTTTCTTT. Encoded protein: CASSLGVLRTEAFF. The rearrangement joins TRBV5-1 to TRBJ1-1; no clear D gene. The CDR3 is made up of 14 amino acids. V was shortened by 0 bases and J by 4 bases, with 10 bases between the two germline ends. In germline, CDR1 is SGHRS, CDR2 YFSETQ.

This clonotype occurred many times. The chain joins TRBV5-1 to TRBJ2-3, with D tentatively TRBD2 (6 bases). Germline V gene sequence: CDR1 SGHRS, CDR2 YFSETQ. Deletions cut 3 bases from V and 4 bases from J, with 12 bases between. The CDR3 runs to 14 residues. CDR3 loop: CASSSRLVSDTQYF. In nucleotides, the CDR3 is TGCGCCAGCAGCTCGCGACTAGTCTCAGATACGCAGTATTTT.

The sample holds many counts of this clonotype. The gene calls are TRBV5-1 and TRBJ2-2; a weak D match, TRBD1 (5 bases). Germline V gives CDR1 SGHRS, CDR2 YFSETQ. This CDR3 comprises 15 residues. The V end lost 7 bases, the J end lost 4 bases, and 17 bases lay between the germline ends. The CDR3 DNA reads as TGCGCCAGCTCCAGGGCCGCCTGGAGCACCGGGGAGCTGTTTTTT. It specifies CASSRAAWSTGELFF.

Ten or more counts support this clonotype. The chain has TRBV11-2 and TRBJ2-3; D remains unclear. The V and J ends lost 2 bases and 6 bases respectively, with 9 bases between them. The germline gives CDR1 SGHAT, CDR2 FQNNGV. This CDR3 spans 13 amino acids. This CDR3 reads CASSLFMVDTQYF. CDR3 nucleotide sequence: TGTGCCAGCAGCTTATTTATGGTTGATACGCAGTATTTT.